This TCR beta chain was identified in a study of T cells after posttransplantation cyclophosphamide. Study-level results: Later blood repertoires were often dominated by clones from the donor CD8+ memory compartment. TRB overlap between skin or GI tissue T cells and blood was limited. Recipient CMV seropositivity and CMV reactivation strongly tracked TRB clonality.

A remark on this clone: The antigen is not known.

V was cut by 4 bases and J by 4 bases, with 8 bases left in between. CDR1 and CDR2 (germline): MDHEN, SYDVKM. CDR3 length: 12 amino acids. Busulfan-fludarabine conditioning, marrow transplant, and cyclophosphamide on days +3 and +4 were administered. Here immunoSEQ multiplex PCR was the method, and the copy in TCRdb shows in-frame clones only, minus some. The sample has a few thousand clones, around 72% seen once; the top ten hold about 17%. The chain joins TRBV28 to TRBJ2-7; D might be TRBD2 (6 bases). This receptor was obtained from a male patient over 55 who received an allogeneic stem cell transplant from an unrelated donor, was CMV-positive, and had acute GVHD only. Some T cells may be graft donor cells. The sequencing here drew on PBMCs, taken 362 days after allogeneic stem cell transplant with posttransplant cyclophosphamide. CDR3: CASSWRVYEQYF. DNA for the CDR3: TGTGCCAGCAGTTGGAGGGTGTACGAGCAGTACTTC.